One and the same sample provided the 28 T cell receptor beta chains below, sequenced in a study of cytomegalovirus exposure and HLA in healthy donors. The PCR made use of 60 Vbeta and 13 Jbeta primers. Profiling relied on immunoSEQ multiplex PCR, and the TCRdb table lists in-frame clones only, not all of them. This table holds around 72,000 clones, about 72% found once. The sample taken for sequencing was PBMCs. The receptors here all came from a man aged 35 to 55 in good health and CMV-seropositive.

The CDR3 DNA is TGCGCCAGCAGCCGGGGACAGGGGGCAGCAGGGGATGGCTACACCTTC. It is translated as CASSRGQGAAGDGYTF. This chain uses TRBV4-1 with TRBJ1-2; 12 nucleotides match TRBD1. CDR1 is MGHRA, CDR2 YSYEKL, per germline. This CDR3 has 16 amino acids. V gave up 4 bases and J gave up 6 bases; unmatched junction bases: 9.

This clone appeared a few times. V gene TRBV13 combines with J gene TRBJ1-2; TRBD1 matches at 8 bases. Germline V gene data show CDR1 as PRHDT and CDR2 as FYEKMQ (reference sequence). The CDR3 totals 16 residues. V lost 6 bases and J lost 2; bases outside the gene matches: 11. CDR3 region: CASRQTGQGVNYGYTF. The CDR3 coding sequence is TGTGCCAGCAGACAAACCGGACAGGGCGTAAACTATGGCTACACCTTC.

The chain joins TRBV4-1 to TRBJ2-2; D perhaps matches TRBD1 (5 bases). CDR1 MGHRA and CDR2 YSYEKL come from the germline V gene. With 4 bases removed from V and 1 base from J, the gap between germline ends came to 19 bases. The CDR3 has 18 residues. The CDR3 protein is CASSLTRATGMNTGELFF. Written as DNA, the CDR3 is TGCGCCAGCAGCCTAACTCGGGCTACAGGCATGAACACCGGGGAGCTGTTTTTT.

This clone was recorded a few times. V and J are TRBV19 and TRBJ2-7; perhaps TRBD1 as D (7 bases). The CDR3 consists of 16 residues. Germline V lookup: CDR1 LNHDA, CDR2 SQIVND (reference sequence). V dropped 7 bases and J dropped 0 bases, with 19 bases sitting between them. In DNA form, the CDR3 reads TGTGCCAGTAACGACAGGGAGGCCCCCCCCTCCTACGAGCAGTACTTC. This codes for CASNDREAPPSYEQYF.

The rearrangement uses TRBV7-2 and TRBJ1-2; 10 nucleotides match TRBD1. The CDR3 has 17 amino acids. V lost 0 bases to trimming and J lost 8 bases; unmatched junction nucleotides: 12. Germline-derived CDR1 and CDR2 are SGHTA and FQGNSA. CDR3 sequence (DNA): TGTGCCAGCAGCTTAGCGCAGATCGGGACAGGGGAGGGGGGCTACACCTTC. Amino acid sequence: CASSLAQIGTGEGGYTF.

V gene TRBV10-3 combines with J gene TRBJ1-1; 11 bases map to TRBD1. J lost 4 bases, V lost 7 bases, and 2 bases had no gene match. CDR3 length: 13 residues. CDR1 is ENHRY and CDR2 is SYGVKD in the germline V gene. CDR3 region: CAIKGTGGTEAFF. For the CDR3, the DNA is TGTGCCATCAAAGGGACAGGGGGCACTGAAGCTTTCTTT.

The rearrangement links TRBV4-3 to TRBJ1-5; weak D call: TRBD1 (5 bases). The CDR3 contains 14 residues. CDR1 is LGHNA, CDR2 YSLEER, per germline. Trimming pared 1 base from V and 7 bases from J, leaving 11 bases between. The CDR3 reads CASSQVQGRQPQHF. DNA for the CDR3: TGCGCCAGCAGCCAAGTCCAGGGTAGACAGCCCCAGCATTTT.

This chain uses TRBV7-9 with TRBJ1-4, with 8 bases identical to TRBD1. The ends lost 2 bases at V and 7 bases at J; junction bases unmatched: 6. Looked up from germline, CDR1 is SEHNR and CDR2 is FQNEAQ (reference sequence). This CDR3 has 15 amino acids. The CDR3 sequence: CASSLNGQGSEKLFF. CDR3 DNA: TGTGCCAGCAGCTTAAACGGACAGGGATCTGAAAAACTGTTTTTT.

In DNA, the CDR3 is TGCAGCGAATCGAGGGGGACGGATAGCACAGATACGCAGTATTTT. Its protein product is CSESRGTDSTDTQYF. The chain has TRBV29-1 and TRBJ2-3, with TRBD1 as a possible D gene (6 bases). The germline V gene has CDR1 SQVTM and CDR2 ANQGSEA. The V gene lost 7 bases and the J gene lost 0 bases, with 17 bases spanning the gap. The CDR3 spans 15 residues.

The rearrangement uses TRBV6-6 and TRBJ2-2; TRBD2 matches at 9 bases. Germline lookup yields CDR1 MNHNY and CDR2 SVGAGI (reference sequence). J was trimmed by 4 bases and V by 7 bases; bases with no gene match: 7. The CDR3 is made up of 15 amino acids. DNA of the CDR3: TGTGCCAGCAACCTCCGACTAGCGGCCACCGGGGAGCTGTTTTTT. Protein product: CASNLRLAATGELFF.

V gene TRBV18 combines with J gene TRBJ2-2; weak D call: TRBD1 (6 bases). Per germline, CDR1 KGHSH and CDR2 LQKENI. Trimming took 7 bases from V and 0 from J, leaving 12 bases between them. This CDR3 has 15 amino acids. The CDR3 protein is CASLRGQPNTGELFF. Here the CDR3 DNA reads TGTGCCAGCTTAAGGGGACAACCGAACACCGGGGAGCTGTTTTTT.

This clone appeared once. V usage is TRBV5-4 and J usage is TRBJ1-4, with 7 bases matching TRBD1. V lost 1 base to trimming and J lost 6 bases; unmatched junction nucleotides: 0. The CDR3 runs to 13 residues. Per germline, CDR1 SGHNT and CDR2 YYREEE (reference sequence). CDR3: CASSLTGDEKLFF. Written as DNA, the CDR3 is TGTGCCAGCAGCTTGACAGGGGATGAAAAACTGTTTTTT.

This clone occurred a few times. The CDR3 loop reads CASSAGSPYGYTF. The CDR3, as DNA: TGTGCCAGCAGCGCGGGGTCTCCATATGGCTACACCTTC. The chain combines TRBV6-6 with TRBJ1-2; D gene ambiguous. The CDR3 has 13 residues. Trimming removed 6 bases at V and 5 bases at J, with 13 bases between. Germline V gene lookup returns CDR1 MNHNY and CDR2 SVGAGI (reference sequence).

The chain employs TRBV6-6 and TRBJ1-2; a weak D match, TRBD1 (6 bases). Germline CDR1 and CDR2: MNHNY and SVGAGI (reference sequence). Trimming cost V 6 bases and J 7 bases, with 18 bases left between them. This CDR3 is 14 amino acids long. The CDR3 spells CASRGGGQRGGYTF. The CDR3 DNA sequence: TGTGCCAGCAGGGGCGGAGGACAGCGGGGTGGCTACACCTTC.

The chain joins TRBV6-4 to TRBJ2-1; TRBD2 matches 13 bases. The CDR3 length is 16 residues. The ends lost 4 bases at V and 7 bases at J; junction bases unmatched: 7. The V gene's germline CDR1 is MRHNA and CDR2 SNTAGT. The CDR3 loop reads CASSASGLAGMNEQFF. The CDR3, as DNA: TGTGCCAGCAGTGCCTCGGGACTAGCGGGGATGAATGAGCAGTTCTTC.

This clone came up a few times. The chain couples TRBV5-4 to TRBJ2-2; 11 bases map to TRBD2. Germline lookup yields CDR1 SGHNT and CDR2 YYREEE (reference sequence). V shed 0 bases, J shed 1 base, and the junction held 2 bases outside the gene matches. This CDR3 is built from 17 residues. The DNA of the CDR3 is TGTGCCAGCAGCTTGGTAGCGGGGGGGCAGAACACCGGGGAGCTGTTTTTT. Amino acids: CASSLVAGGQNTGELFF.

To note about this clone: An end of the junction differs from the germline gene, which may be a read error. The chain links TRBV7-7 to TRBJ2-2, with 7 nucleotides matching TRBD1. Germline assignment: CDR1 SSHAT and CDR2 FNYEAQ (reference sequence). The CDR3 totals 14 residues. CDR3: CASSLTGVTGELFF. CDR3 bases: TGTGCTAGCAGCCTCACAGGGGTCACCGGGGAGCTGTTTTTT.

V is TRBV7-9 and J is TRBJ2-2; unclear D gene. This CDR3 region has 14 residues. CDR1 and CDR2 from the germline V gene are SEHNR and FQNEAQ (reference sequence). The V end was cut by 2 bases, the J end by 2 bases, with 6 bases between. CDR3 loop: CASSLRLNTGELFF. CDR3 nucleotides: TGTGCCAGCAGCTTAAGACTCAACACCGGGGAGCTGTTTTTT.

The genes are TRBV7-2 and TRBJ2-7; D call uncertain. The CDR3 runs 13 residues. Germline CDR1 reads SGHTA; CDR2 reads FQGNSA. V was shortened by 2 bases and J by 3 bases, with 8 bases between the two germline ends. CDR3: CASSLFAGYEQYF. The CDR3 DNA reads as TGTGCCAGCAGCTTATTCGCCGGCTACGAGCAGTACTTC.

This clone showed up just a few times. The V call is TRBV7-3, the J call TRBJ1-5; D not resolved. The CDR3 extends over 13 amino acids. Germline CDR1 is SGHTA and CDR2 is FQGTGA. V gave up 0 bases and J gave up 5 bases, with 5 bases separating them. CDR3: CASSLTRDQPQHF. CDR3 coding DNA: TGTGCCAGCAGCTTAACCCGGGATCAGCCCCAGCATTTT.

CDR3 coding DNA: TGTGCCAGCAGCTCTCAAGCGCCAGCCTCTGGAAACACCATATATTTT. Protein: CASSSQAPASGNTIYF. V is TRBV7-2 and J is TRBJ1-3; no firm D call. The length of the CDR3 is 16 residues. Trimming cost V 4 bases and J 0 bases, with 13 bases left between them. Germline V gene sequence: CDR1 SGHTA, CDR2 FQGNSA.

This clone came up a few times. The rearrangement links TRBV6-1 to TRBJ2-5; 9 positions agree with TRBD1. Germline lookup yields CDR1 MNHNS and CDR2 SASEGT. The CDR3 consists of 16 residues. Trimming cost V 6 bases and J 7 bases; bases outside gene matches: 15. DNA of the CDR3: TGTGCCAGCAGCGAAACCCGGGACAGGGCGGGGGTGACCCAGTACTTC. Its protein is CASSETRDRAGVTQYF.

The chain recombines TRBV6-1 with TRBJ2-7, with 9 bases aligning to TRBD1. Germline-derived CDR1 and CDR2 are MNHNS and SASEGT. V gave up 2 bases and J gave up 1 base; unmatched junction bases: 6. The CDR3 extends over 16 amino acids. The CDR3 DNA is TGTGCCAGCAGTGAACTAGGGACAGGGCCTTCCTACGAGCAGTACTTC. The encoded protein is CASSELGTGPSYEQYF.

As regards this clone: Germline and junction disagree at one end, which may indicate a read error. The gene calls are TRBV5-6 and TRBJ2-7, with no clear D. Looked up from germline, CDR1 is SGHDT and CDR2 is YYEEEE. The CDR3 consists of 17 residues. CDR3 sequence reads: CASSAVIGQVGSYGQYF. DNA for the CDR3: TGTGCCAGCAGCGCAGTGATAGGTCAGGTCGGCTCCTACGGGCAGTACTTC.

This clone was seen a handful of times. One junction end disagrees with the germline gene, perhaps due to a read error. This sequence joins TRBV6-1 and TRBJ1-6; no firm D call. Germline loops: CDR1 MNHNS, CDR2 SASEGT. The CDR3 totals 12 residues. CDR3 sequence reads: CASREGGKNLHF. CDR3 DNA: TGTGCCAGCAGGGAAGGCGGAAAGAACCTCCACTTT.

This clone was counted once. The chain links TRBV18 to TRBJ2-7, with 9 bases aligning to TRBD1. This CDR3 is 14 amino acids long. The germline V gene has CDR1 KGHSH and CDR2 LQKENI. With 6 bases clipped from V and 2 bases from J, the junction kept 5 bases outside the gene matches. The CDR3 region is CASSSGTGTYEQYF. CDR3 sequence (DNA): TGTGCCAGCTCCTCCGGGACAGGGACCTACGAGCAGTACTTC. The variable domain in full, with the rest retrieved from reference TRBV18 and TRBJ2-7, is NAGVMQNPRHLVRRRGQEARLRCSPMKGHSHVYWYRQLPEEGLKFMVYLQKENIIDESGMPKERFSAEFPKEGPSILRIQQVVRGDSAAYFCASSSGTGTYEQYFGPGTRLTVT.

CDR3 region: CASTRGVEGLGSYNEQFF. The CDR3 DNA reads as TGTGCCAGCACCAGGGGGGTTGAGGGACTAGGCTCCTACAATGAGCAGTTCTTC. The rearrangement uses TRBV11-3 and TRBJ2-1, with D tentatively TRBD2 (8 bases). The CDR3 runs 18 residues. V lost 7 bases and J 0 bases, leaving 22 bases between the germline ends. The germline CDR1 and CDR2 sequences are SGHNT and YENEEA.

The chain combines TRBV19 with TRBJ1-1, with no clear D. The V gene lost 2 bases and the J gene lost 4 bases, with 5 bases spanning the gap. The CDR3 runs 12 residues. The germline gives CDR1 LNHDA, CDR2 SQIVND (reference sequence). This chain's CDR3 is CASSIRGTEAFF. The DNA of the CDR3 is TGTGCCAGTAGTATACGGGGCACTGAAGCTTTCTTT.